The next 32 T cell receptor beta chains were all read from a single sample in a study of breast tumors, draining lymph nodes, adjacent tissues. TCRdb re-analysed the multiplex PCR reads in MiXCR, keeping a single row per CDR3 protein. The data contain approximately 20,000 distinct CDR3 sequences, 50% of them seen just once; the ten biggest clones take up around 7.8%. The sequenced sample consisted of breast tumor tissue. These receptors were obtained from a female donor with breast cancer. Some clones in this sample may be carry-over from other donors' samples.

A word on this clonotype: Since the CDR3 does not end with the conserved phenylalanine or tryptophan, this likely comes from a read error. CDR3 DNA sequence: TGTGCCAGCTGCTATAGGGGGGAGGGTTCCTACGAGCAGTACCTC. This encodes CASCYRGEGSYEQYL. The chain is built from TRBV11-3 and TRBJ2-7, with D possibly matching TRBD2 (7 bases). Trimming shortened V by 8 bases and J by 1 base, and 18 bases separated the two germline ends. The germline gives CDR1 SGHNT, CDR2 YENEEA. The CDR3 runs 15 residues.

This sequence joins TRBV12-3 or TRBV12-4 and TRBJ2-5; 8 bases are a match to TRBD1. V trimming: 6 bases; J trimming: 5 bases; junction bases outside the gene matches: 8. The CDR3 runs 14 residues. The DNA of the CDR3 is TGTGCCAGCAGCCCCGGACAGGGTCTGGAGACCCAGTACTTC. Its translation is CASSPGQGLETQYF.

This clonotype came up many times. The chain links TRBV6-1 to TRBJ2-2; 12 bases agree with TRBD2. Trimming took 6 bases from V and 1 from J; bases not matched to a gene: 0. The CDR3 has 15 amino acids. The germline CDR1 and CDR2 sequences are MNHNS and SASEGT. The CDR3 spells CASRLAGGNTGELFF. The CDR3 coding sequence is TGTGCCAGCAGACTAGCGGGAGGGAACACCGGGGAGCTGTTTTTT.

The chain carries TRBV7-9 and TRBJ2-1, with TRBD2 matching over 8 bases. This CDR3 is built from 14 residues. Trimming took 1 base from V and 13 from J; bases not matched to a gene: 9. Germline CDR1 is SEHNR and CDR2 is FQNEAQ (reference sequence). CDR3 nucleotides: TGTGCCAGCAGCTTAGACTTGGGGAGCGGGAGCCAGTTCTTC. Translation gives CASSLDLGSGSQFF.

This clonotype occurred many times. This CDR3 is CASSLSSGKDNEQFF. CDR3 nucleotide sequence: TGTGCCAGCAGCTTGTCGAGCGGGAAGGACAATGAGCAGTTCTTC. The J gene is TRBJ2-1, the V gene TRBV5-8; 7 bases match TRBD2. Per the germline V gene, CDR1 is SGHTS and CDR2 is YDEGEE. The CDR3 consists of 15 residues. With V trimmed by 1 base and J by 5 bases, 6 bases remained unmatched.

This clonotype is judged medium-sized. The chain combines TRBV12-3 or TRBV12-4 with TRBJ2-7, with 8 nucleotides matching TRBD1. Trimming at V came to 3 bases and at J to 7 bases, leaving 8 bases not matched to a gene. This CDR3 is built from 14 residues. The chain's CDR3 is CASSFQPTGGEQYF. DNA for the CDR3: TGTGCCAGCAGTTTTCAGCCTACAGGGGGAGAGCAGTACTTC.

V and J are TRBV20-1 and TRBJ2-7, with TRBD2 matching over 12 bases. The V segment lost 6 bases and the J segment 1 base; nucleotides outside the gene matches: 4. Germline CDR1 DFQATT, CDR2 SNEGSKA (reference sequence). The CDR3 is 14 residues long. The CDR3 region is CSAEGLAGSYEQYF. The DNA of the CDR3 is TGCAGTGCGGAAGGACTAGCGGGATCCTACGAGCAGTACTTC.

V and J are TRBV7-2 and TRBJ2-3; no reliable D call. The ends were cut back, 1 base at V and 2 bases at J, with 7 bases in the middle. The CDR3 runs 14 residues. Germline CDR1 is SGHTA and CDR2 is FQGNSA. CDR3 nucleotides: TGTGCCAGCAGCTTAGGGGTACCCACAGATACGCAGTATTTT. Its protein product is CASSLGVPTDTQYF.

This clonotype was detected many times. The DNA of the CDR3 is TGTGCCAGCAGATCGGGTTATACGCAGTATTTT. It is translated as CASRSGYTQYF. This sequence joins TRBV27 and TRBJ2-3; D is uncertain. Trimming took 6 bases from V and 7 from J, leaving 8 bases between them. Per the germline V gene, CDR1 is MNHEY and CDR2 is SMNVEV (reference sequence). The CDR3 loop spans 11 amino acids.

The genes are TRBV19 and TRBJ2-5; TRBD1 agrees at 9 bases. The length of the CDR3 is 15 residues. Trimming cost V 3 bases and J 9 bases; bases outside gene matches: 11. CDR1 and CDR2 (germline): LNHDA, SQIVND (reference sequence). The chain's CDR3 is CASSMGQGGVQPQYF. The DNA of the CDR3 is TGTGCCAGTAGTATGGGACAGGGCGGAGTTCAGCCCCAGTACTTC.

This clonotype has at least ten counts. One base away lies a much larger clone, so this may be a sequencing read error. The rearrangement uses TRBV7-3 and TRBJ2-5; 8 positions match TRBD2. Germline-derived CDR1 and CDR2 are SGHTA and FQGTGA. The CDR3 has 15 amino acids. The CDR3 DNA follows: TGTGCCAGCAGCCGGGAGGGGGGTCACCAAGAGACCCAGCACTTC. Protein: CASSREGGHQETQHF.

This clonotype was seen many times. The rearrangement uses TRBV3-1 and TRBJ2-7; 12 bases are a match to TRBD2. From germline, CDR1 is LGHDT and CDR2 YNNKEL (reference sequence). The CDR3 is 15 amino acids. With 1 base clipped from V and 4 bases from J, the junction kept 2 bases outside the gene matches. For the CDR3, the DNA is TGTGCCAGCAGCCAAGGCGGACTAGCGGGGTACGAGCAGTACTTC. It encodes CASSQGGLAGYEQYF.

Details on this clonotype: This may arise from a read error, as a much more abundant clone is one base away. The chain combines TRBV20-1 with TRBJ2-1; 8 bases map to TRBD2. The germline V gene encodes CDR1 DFQATT and CDR2 SNEGSKA (reference sequence). The CDR3 is 14 residues long. This chain's CDR3 is CSASSGRVYTERFF. The CDR3 coding sequence is TGCAGTGCGTCGAGCGGGAGAGTCTACACTGAGCGGTTCTTC.

There are many counts of this clonotype. V gene TRBV20-1 combines with J gene TRBJ2-1, with TRBD2 matching over 9 bases. V dropped 6 bases and J dropped 2; count of bases not matched to a gene: 5. Germline CDR1 is DFQATT and CDR2 is SNEGSKA (reference sequence). CDR3 length: 14 residues. The CDR3 sequence is CSAWPSGTYNEQFF. CDR3 in DNA: TGCAGTGCATGGCCTAGCGGGACCTACAATGAGCAGTTCTTC.

This clonotype was seen repeatedly, ten times or more. The CDR3 spells CASSSYDEKLFF. CDR3 in DNA: TGTGCCAGCAGCTCCTACGATGAAAAACTGTTTTTT. The chain employs TRBV5-8 and TRBJ1-4; D unresolved. The CDR3 consists of 12 residues. In germline, CDR1 is SGHTS, CDR2 YDEGEE. V shed 3 bases and J shed 6 bases, with 6 bases lying between them.

This clonotype was detected ten times or more. A read error may be the cause here, since a much bigger clone is one base away. The chain joins TRBV7-3 to TRBJ2-6; D is tentatively TRBD1 or TRBD2 (6 bases each). This CDR3 is built from 13 residues. Germline V gives CDR1 SGHTA, CDR2 FQGTGA. The CDR3, as DNA: TGTGCCAGCAGCAGCTGGGGGGCCAGCGTCCTGACTTTC. Residues: CASSSWGASVLTF. Variable domain in full (rest from reference TRBV7-3 and TRBJ2-6): GAGVSQTPSNKVTEKGKYVELRCDPISGHTALYWYRQSLGQGPEFLIYFQGTGAADDSGLPNDRFFAVRPEGSVSTLKIQRTERGDSAVYLCASSSWGASVLTFGAGSRLTVL.

The count of this clonotype is one. V and J are TRBV29-1 and TRBJ2-5, with D tentatively TRBD2 (7 bases). Trimming left V 3 bases short and J 5 bases short, with 13 bases between. The CDR3 spans 13 residues. CDR1 SQVTM and CDR2 ANQGSEA come from the germline V gene. The CDR3 is CSVDRTAGETQYF. Written as DNA, the CDR3 is TGCAGCGTTGATCGGACAGCGGGGGAGACCCAGTACTTC.

The chain carries TRBV29-1 and TRBJ1-5, with TRBD1 matching over 10 bases. V lost 6 bases to trimming and J lost 6 bases; unmatched junction nucleotides: 11. Germline V gene data show CDR1 as SQVTM and CDR2 as ANQGSEA. The CDR3 runs to 15 residues. The CDR3: CSVGDRGSAIQPQHF. The CDR3 nucleotides are TGCAGCGTCGGGGACAGGGGATCAGCAATTCAGCCCCAGCATTTT.

This clonotype has a single count. At one boundary the junction diverges from the germline segment, which might be a read error. This chain links TRBV11-2 with TRBJ2-2, with 9 bases fitting TRBD2. The CDR3 contains 17 residues. The germline gives CDR1 SGHAT, CDR2 FQNNGV. DNA for the CDR3: TGTGCCAGCAGCTTAACTATGTTAGCGGGGGTTGGCGGGGAGCTGTCTTTT. Its translation: CASSLTMLAGVGGELSF.

The V call is TRBV5-6, the J call TRBJ2-2; 15 bases are a match to TRBD2. Germline-derived CDR1 and CDR2 are SGHDT and YYEEEE. This CDR3 has 19 residues. After removal of 4 bases from V and 1 base from J, the junction contained 8 bases not matched to a gene. CDR3 loop: CASSRTGLAGGQNTGELFF. The CDR3 coding sequence is TGTGCCAGCAGCCGAACGGGACTAGCGGGAGGACAGAACACCGGGGAGCTGTTTTTT.

The table lists this clonotype with many counts. This rearrangement joins TRBV6-2 or TRBV6-3 to TRBJ2-2, with D uncertain. CDR3 length: 15 residues. Germline V gives CDR1 MNHEY, CDR2 SVGEGT. Trimming pared 2 bases from V and 5 bases from J, leaving 12 bases between. Written as DNA, the CDR3 is TGTGCCAGCAGTTACAAGGCCGAGATAACCGGGGAGCTGTTTTTT. Translating it yields CASSYKAEITGELFF.

The chain combines TRBV6-6 with TRBJ2-3; D ambiguous. The V gene's germline CDR1 is MNHNY and CDR2 SVGAGI (reference sequence). Between the trimmed V and J ends, which lost 5 bases and 6 bases, there was a span of 9 bases. The length of the CDR3 is 12 residues. The CDR3 is CASSPPRDTQYF. CDR3 DNA: TGTGCCAGCAGTCCCCCCCGGGATACGCAGTATTTT.

This clonotype has at least ten counts. CDR3 sequence (DNA): TGTGCCAGCAGCTTAGTTCCATTCATGAACACTGAAGCTTTCTTT. This codes for CASSLVPFMNTEAFF. This chain uses TRBV7-9 with TRBJ1-1; D uncertain. Trimming cost V 1 base and J 0 bases, with 9 bases left between them. The CDR3 contains 15 residues. Germline CDR1 is SEHNR and CDR2 is FQNEAQ (reference sequence).

This chain joins TRBV19 and TRBJ1-6, with unresolved D. The germline V and J ends were trimmed by 6 bases and 4 bases, with 10 bases remaining between them. CDR3 length equals 14 residues. The germline V gene encodes CDR1 LNHDA and CDR2 SQIVND (reference sequence). This CDR3 is CASSATPYNSPLHF. For the CDR3, the DNA is TGTGCCAGTAGCGCGACTCCGTATAATTCACCCCTCCACTTT.

The CDR3 DNA follows: TGCAGCGTTGACCCGACAGGCAATGAGCAGTTCTTC. Translation: CSVDPTGNEQFF. The chain uses TRBV29-1 and TRBJ2-1, with D tentatively TRBD1 (6 bases). The V and J ends lost 3 bases and 6 bases respectively, with 9 bases between them. The CDR3 is 12 amino acids. Germline V CDR1 and CDR2: SQVTM, ANQGSEA.

This clonotype has only a few counts. The J gene is TRBJ2-1, the V gene TRBV7-9; 14 bases align to TRBD2. Germline CDR1 is SEHNR and CDR2 is FQNEAQ (reference sequence). V shed 4 bases, J shed 8 bases, and the junction held 4 bases outside the gene matches. The CDR3 totals 15 residues. CDR3 sequence reads: CASSYGTSGSDEQFF. CDR3 nucleotides: TGTGCCAGCAGCTACGGGACTAGCGGGAGCGATGAGCAGTTCTTC. Full variable domain (remainder filled in from reference TRBV7-9 and TRBJ2-1): DTGVSQNPRHKITKRGQNVTFRCDPISEHNRLYWYRQTLGQGPEFLTYFQNEAQLEKSRLLSDRFSAERPKGSFSTLEIQRTEQGDSAMYLCASSYGTSGSDEQFFGPGTRLTVL.

In regard to this clonotype: Likely a read error: the CDR3 ends without its conserved phenylalanine or tryptophan. The CDR3 nucleotides read TGTGCCAGTAGCCAGACGTCGACAGATTACCAAGAGACCCAGTACTCC. This codes for CASSQTSTDYQETQYS. The chain has TRBV19 and TRBJ2-5, with D tentatively TRBD1 (5 bases). The germline V gene has CDR1 LNHDA and CDR2 SQIVND (reference sequence). The germline V and J ends were trimmed by 6 bases and 0 bases, with 17 bases remaining between them. The CDR3 sequence is 16 residues long.

The V call is TRBV2, the J call TRBJ1-2, with a possible D match to TRBD1 (5 bases). V was shortened by 1 base and J by 4 bases, with 13 bases between the two germline ends. The CDR3 is made up of 15 amino acids. The germline V gene has CDR1 SNHLY and CDR2 FYNNEI. CDR3 in DNA: TGTGCCAGCAGTGAAGGGACGCGAGGGGTCTATGGCTACACCTTC. This gives the protein CASSEGTRGVYGYTF.

This clonotype appeared many times. The CDR3, as DNA: TGTGCCAGCAGCATCGGACAGGGGAACTCACCCCTCCACTTT. It yields the protein CASSIGQGNSPLHF. The chain carries TRBV6-5 and TRBJ1-6; TRBD1 agrees at 9 bases. V lost 6 bases and J lost 10; bases outside the gene matches: 7. The germline V gene has CDR1 MNHEY and CDR2 SVGAGI. CDR3 size: 14 residues.

In its sample, this clonotype ranks as medium-sized. The chain couples TRBV29-1 to TRBJ2-2; 7 bases line up with TRBD1. CDR3 length: 17 amino acids. From germline, CDR1 is SQVTM and CDR2 ANQGSEA. J lost 7 bases, V lost 5 bases, and 19 bases had no gene match. The CDR3, as DNA: TGCAGCGTTTTTCTGGGGTATAAGACAGGGCGTTTCGGGGAGCTGTTTTTT. Translating gives CSVFLGYKTGRFGELFF.

This chain uses TRBV7-9 with TRBJ2-6; D call uncertain. The V end was cut by 2 bases, the J end by 2 bases, with 1 base between. This CDR3 comprises 13 residues. Germline CDR1 SEHNR, CDR2 FQNEAQ (reference sequence). In nucleotides, the CDR3 is TGTGCCAGCAGCTTACCTGGGGCCAACGTCCTGACTTTC. This gives the protein CASSLPGANVLTF. The complete variable domain, with remaining parts taken from reference TRBV7-9 and TRBJ2-6, reads DTGVSQNPRHKITKRGQNVTFRCDPISEHNRLYWYRQTLGQGPEFLTYFQNEAQLEKSRLLSDRFSAERPKGSFSTLEIQRTEQGDSAMYLCASSLPGANVLTFGAGSRLTVL.

The V call is TRBV27, the J call TRBJ1-2; the D is unclear. CDR1 MNHEY and CDR2 SMNVEV come from the germline V gene (reference sequence). The ends were cut back, 0 bases at V and 6 bases at J, with 11 bases in the middle. CDR3 size: 14 residues. The CDR3 here is CASSLSWQSNGYTF. CDR3 sequence (DNA): TGTGCCAGCAGTTTATCTTGGCAGTCCAATGGCTACACCTTC.